This passage covers 30 T cell receptor beta chains from one sample sequenced in a study of blood T cell repertoires in COVID-19. Some clones are missing from TCRdb's copy, which holds only in-frame ones; the method was immunoSEQ multiplex PCR. Seen here are about 68,000 clones, nearly 80% observed once, and the top ten hold around 12%. The sequencing sample was made of peripheral blood. The receptor source for this set is a human donor in a cohort sampled during active COVID-19.

The J gene is TRBJ2-1, the V gene TRBV3-1 (or the pseudogene TRBV3-2); 7 bases map to TRBD2. The CDR3 has 15 amino acids. V shed 0 bases, J shed 4 bases, and the junction held 3 bases outside the gene matches. Germline V gene lookup returns CDR1 LGHDT and CDR2 YNNKEL (reference sequence). CDR3 coding DNA: TGTGCCAGCAGCCAAGATGGGCGGGGGTACAATGAGCAGTTCTTC. It encodes CASSQDGRGYNEQFF.

The CDR3 protein is CASSLGQGNTGELFF. The CDR3 DNA follows: TGTGCCAGCAGCTTAGGTCAGGGTAACACCGGGGAGCTGTTTTTT. V usage is TRBV7-4 and J usage is TRBJ2-2, with a weak D call TRBD1 (5 bases). There are 15 residues in the CDR3. Trimming stripped 1 base from V and 2 bases from J, with 8 bases between. CDR1 is SGHVT, CDR2 SQSDAQ, per germline.

This clone has a single count. The genes are TRBV7-2 and TRBJ1-3, with a possible D match to TRBD1 (5 bases). The CDR3 runs 16 residues. V was pared by 5 bases and J by 2 bases, with 16 bases between. The germline gives CDR1 SGHTA, CDR2 FQGNSA. CDR3 DNA sequence: TGTGCCAGCAGCCCTCCCGCGGCAGGGCCTGGAAACACCATATATTTT. Its protein is CASSPPAAGPGNTIYF.

The V gene is TRBV3-1 (or the pseudogene TRBV3-2), the J gene TRBJ1-4; D uncertain. Trimming took off 2 bases at V and 4 bases at J, with 11 bases between the two ends. Germline V lookup: CDR1 LGHDT, CDR2 YNNKEL (reference sequence). This CDR3 is 15 amino acids long. The CDR3 reads CASSQCCRRNEKLFF. The CDR3 DNA follows: TGTGCCAGCAGCCAATGTTGCAGGCGTAATGAAAAACTGTTTTTT.

J is TRBJ1-5 and V is TRBV28; D perhaps matches TRBD1 (6 bases). Germline lookup yields CDR1 MDHEN and CDR2 SYDVKM. Trimming cost V 7 bases and J 0 bases, with 16 bases left between them. There are 16 residues in the CDR3. The CDR3 region is CASNPSGVGSNQPQHF. The CDR3 region has the DNA TGTGCCAGCAACCCTTCAGGGGTGGGTAGCAATCAGCCCCAGCATTTT.

The chain employs TRBV5-1 and TRBJ2-5, with D perhaps matching TRBD2 (6 bases). This CDR3 contains 15 residues. CDR1 is SGHRS and CDR2 is YFSETQ in the germline V gene. V was pared by 4 bases and J by 4 bases, with 17 bases between. The CDR3 is CASSTGTPRPETQYF. DNA for the CDR3: TGCGCCAGCAGCACCGGGACTCCCCGCCCAGAGACCCAGTACTTC. Full variable domain (rest looked up from reference TRBV5-1 and TRBJ2-5): KAGVTQTPRYLIKTRGQQVTLSCSPISGHRSVSWYQQTPGQGLQFLFEYFSETQRNKGNFPGRFSGRQFSNSRSEMNVSTLELGDSALYLCASSTGTPRPETQYFGPGTRLLVL.

The V call is TRBV7-6, the J call TRBJ2-1, with D tentatively TRBD1 (7 bases). CDR1 is SGHVS and CDR2 is FNYEAQ in the germline V gene. Trimming removed 5 bases at V and 2 bases at J, with 19 bases between. The CDR3 runs 17 residues. This chain's CDR3 is CASSQRPGDSTYNEQFF. The CDR3 DNA sequence: TGTGCCAGCAGCCAACGACCGGGGGACAGTACCTACAATGAGCAGTTCTTC.

The chain combines TRBV27 with TRBJ2-7, with D tentatively TRBD2 (6 bases). This CDR3 spans 16 amino acids. V was shortened by 1 base and J by 0 bases, with 13 bases between the two germline ends. Germline assignment: CDR1 MNHEY and CDR2 SMNVEV (reference sequence). Here the CDR3 DNA reads TGTGCCAGCAGTTTATGGGGCGGGGCGAGCTCCTACGAGCAGTACTTC. This gives the protein CASSLWGGASSYEQYF.

V is TRBV30 and J is TRBJ1-5, with D tentatively TRBD1 (6 bases). Germline CDR1 is GTSNPN and CDR2 is SVGIG (reference sequence). The V end lost 4 bases, the J end lost 6 bases, and 13 bases lay between the germline ends. This CDR3 is built from 13 residues. The CDR3 sequence: CAWKQGEGQPQHF. The CDR3 DNA follows: TGTGCCTGGAAACAGGGCGAAGGTCAGCCCCAGCATTTT.

This clone was detected a few times. This chain uses TRBV18 with TRBJ1-6; TRBD1 aligns across 9 bases. The CDR3 spans 16 residues. V lost 3 bases and J lost 10; bases outside the gene matches: 10. The germline V gene encodes CDR1 KGHSH and CDR2 LQKENI. The CDR3 reads CASSPLTGQGSSPLHF. As DNA, the CDR3 is TGTGCCAGCTCACCCCTAACGGGACAGGGATCCTCACCCCTCCACTTT.

The J gene is TRBJ2-3, the V gene TRBV7-8; 9 bases match TRBD2. J lost 5 bases, V lost 1 base, and 7 bases had no gene match. Germline CDR1 SGHVS, CDR2 FQNEAQ. The CDR3 length is 16 residues. CDR3 loop: CASSLGPSGVQDTQYF. CDR3 bases: TGTGCCAGCAGCTTAGGGCCTAGCGGGGTTCAAGATACGCAGTATTTT.

The chain recombines TRBV11-2 with TRBJ2-2; 9 bases are a match to TRBD2. This CDR3 spans 19 amino acids. CDR1 is SGHAT, CDR2 FQNNGV, per germline. V gave up 5 bases and J gave up 5 bases; unmatched junction bases: 18. CDR3 bases: TGTGCCAGCAGCCCGCACCTCGGGACTAGCCGAGGTCGTACCGGGGAGCTGTTTTTT. Its translation: CASSPHLGTSRGRTGELFF.

There are a few counts of this clone. The chain recombines TRBV5-6 with TRBJ1-5; a weak D match, TRBD1 (6 bases). CDR1 is SGHDT and CDR2 is YYEEEE in the germline V gene. The CDR3 is made up of 12 amino acids. Trimming removed 3 bases from V and 5 bases from J, with 6 bases in between. CDR3 residues: CASSSGDQPQHF. CDR3 nucleotides: TGTGCCAGCAGCTCAGGGGATCAGCCCCAGCATTTT.

The CDR3 DNA reads as TGTGCCAGCTCACCATCTGCGGGAGCGCCCTACGAGCAGTACGTC. It yields the protein CASSPSAGAPYEQYV. The V gene is TRBV18, the J gene TRBJ2-7; 7 nucleotides match TRBD2. The CDR3 has 15 residues. V was pared by 2 bases and J by 2 bases, with 6 bases of the junction left unmatched. CDR1 KGHSH and CDR2 LQKENI come from the germline V gene.

This clone has just a few counts. The V gene is TRBV7-9, the J gene TRBJ2-2, with D unresolved. CDR3 length: 14 residues. The germline V and J ends were trimmed by 2 bases and 1 base, with 5 bases remaining between them. Germline V lookup: CDR1 SEHNR, CDR2 FQNEAQ (reference sequence). The CDR3 sequence: CASSLLQNTGELFF. The CDR3 DNA reads TGTGCCAGCAGCTTATTACAGAACACCGGGGAGCTGTTTTTT.

This clone was counted once. This chain joins TRBV7-2 and TRBJ1-2; the match to TRBD1 covers 8 bases. The ends lost 1 base at V and 5 bases at J; junction bases unmatched: 6. CDR3 size: 15 residues. Germline lookup yields CDR1 SGHTA and CDR2 FQGNSA. The CDR3 sequence: CASSLGARGRYGYTF. The CDR3 DNA follows: TGTGCCAGCAGCTTAGGTGCCAGGGGGCGTTATGGCTACACCTTC.

The chain recombines TRBV11-3 with TRBJ2-3; D gene unclear. The CDR3 contains 14 residues. Trimming left V 4 bases short and J 6 bases short, with 14 bases between. Germline V gene lookup returns CDR1 SGHNT and CDR2 YENEEA. CDR3 nucleotide sequence: TGTGCCAGCAGCTCCAGCCGATTGCGGGATACGCAGTATTTT. Translated, it gives CASSSSRLRDTQYF.

V gene TRBV2 combines with J gene TRBJ2-3; 7 positions agree with TRBD2. In germline, CDR1 is SNHLY, CDR2 FYNNEI. V lost 4 bases to trimming and J lost 1 base; unmatched junction nucleotides: 8. This CDR3 region has 16 residues. The CDR3 nucleotides read TGTGCCAGCAGTGCCGGGGCGGGGGTTGGCACAGATACGCAGTATTTT. Residues: CASSAGAGVGTDTQYF.

This chain uses TRBV4-1 with TRBJ2-5; 10 nucleotides line up with TRBD2. Losses at the gene ends were 1 base for V and 7 bases for J; bases not matched to a gene: 12. CDR1 and CDR2 from the germline V gene are MGHRA and YSYEKL. The CDR3 contains 17 residues. The CDR3 is CASSQAASGSVLTTQYF. CDR3 in DNA: TGCGCCAGCAGCCAAGCCGCTAGCGGGAGTGTTTTAACGACCCAGTACTTC.

The chain joins TRBV27 to TRBJ2-3; tentative D call: TRBD1 (6 bases). This CDR3 comprises 15 residues. V lost 2 bases and J 2 bases, leaving 11 bases between the germline ends. Looked up from germline, CDR1 is MNHEY and CDR2 is SMNVEV (reference sequence). CDR3: CASSLTQGNTDTQYF. The CDR3 DNA reads TGTGCCAGCAGTTTAACTCAGGGGAACACAGATACGCAGTATTTT.

The table lists this clone with a count of one. The chain employs TRBV7-8 and TRBJ2-3, with D uncertain. The CDR3 contains 11 residues. Germline assignment: CDR1 SGHVS and CDR2 FQNEAQ. The germline V and J ends were trimmed by 5 bases and 9 bases, with 9 bases remaining between them. The CDR3 spells CASSLARTQYF. CDR3 nucleotide sequence: TGTGCCAGCAGCCTCGCACGGACGCAGTATTTT.

The rearrangement uses TRBV9 and TRBJ2-5; D gene ambiguous. Trimming cost V 3 bases and J 2 bases, with 11 bases left between them. From germline, CDR1 is SGDLS and CDR2 YYNGEE. This CDR3 spans 14 amino acids. CDR3 loop: CASSAEAYQETQYF. CDR3 coding DNA: TGTGCCAGCAGCGCTGAAGCGTATCAAGAGACCCAGTACTTC.

This chain connects TRBV5-8 to TRBJ1-6; TRBD1 might be the D (5 bases). The V and J ends lost 0 bases and 5 bases respectively, with 9 bases between them. The CDR3 is 15 residues long. Germline CDR1 reads SGHTS; CDR2 reads YDEGEE. The chain's CDR3 is CASSLGQMNNSPLHF. DNA for the CDR3: TGTGCCAGCAGCTTGGGACAGATGAATAATTCACCCCTCCACTTT.

The chain combines TRBV2 with TRBJ1-4; 9 bases line up with TRBD1. The V gene end was trimmed by 1 base and the J gene end by 10 bases; junction bases not matched to a gene: 7. Germline CDR1 SNHLY, CDR2 FYNNEI. The CDR3 consists of 15 residues. CDR3 amino acids: CASSEGSGTGRKLFF. CDR3 in DNA: TGTGCCAGCAGTGAAGGGTCAGGGACAGGGAGAAAACTGTTTTTT. Full variable domain (outside the CDR3, taken from reference TRBV2 and TRBJ1-4): EPEVTQTPSHQVTQMGQEVILRCVPISNHLYFYWYRQILGQKVEFLVSFYNNEISEKSEIFDDQFSVERPDGSNFTLKIRSTKLEDSAMYFCASSEGSGTGRKLFFGSGTQLSVL.

DNA of the CDR3: TGTGCCAGCAGCACCAGACAGCTCTCCGAGCAGTACGTC. This encodes CASSTRQLSEQYV. The chain is built from TRBV7-8 and TRBJ2-7, with a possible D match to TRBD1 (5 bases). Germline-derived CDR1 and CDR2 are SGHVS and FQNEAQ. CDR3 length: 13 residues. Trimming removed 5 bases from V and 6 bases from J, with 14 bases in between.

Only a few counts were recorded for this clone. This chain uses TRBV7-3 with TRBJ2-3; 11 bases align to TRBD2. The CDR3 runs 14 residues. Trimming cost V 7 bases and J 14 bases; bases outside gene matches: 14. Germline CDR1 SGHTA, CDR2 FQGTGA. CDR3 sequence (DNA): TGTGCCAGCACTCTATCTAGCGGGGGGCCTCCGTTGTATTTT. Residues: CASTLSSGGPPLYF.

This clone qualifies as medium-sized (0.01 to 0.1%). This chain links TRBV3-1 (or the pseudogene TRBV3-2) with TRBJ2-7; 8 bases match TRBD2. The CDR3 has 17 amino acids. The germline V gene encodes CDR1 LGHDT and CDR2 YNNKEL (reference sequence). V gave up 1 base and J gave up 1 base; unmatched junction bases: 9. The CDR3 reads CASSQAGGLAPSYEQYF. The DNA for the CDR3 is TGTGCCAGCAGCCAAGCGGGGGGGCTCGCACCGTCCTACGAGCAGTACTTC.

This clone appeared once. The V and J genes are TRBV4-3 and TRBJ2-3; D is ambiguous. This CDR3 comprises 13 residues. Germline loops: CDR1 LGHNA, CDR2 YSLEER. Trimming left V 2 bases short and J 8 bases short, with 11 bases between. The CDR3 is CASSQPPTGTQYF. CDR3 coding DNA: TGCGCCAGCAGCCAACCACCGACGGGTACGCAGTATTTT.

The chain recombines TRBV7-2 with TRBJ2-5; D gene uncertain. Trimming pared 5 bases from V and 5 bases from J, leaving 15 bases between. Germline assignment: CDR1 SGHTA and CDR2 FQGNSA. CDR3 length equals 14 residues. CDR3: CASSPLQPMETQYF. Here the CDR3 DNA reads TGTGCCAGCAGCCCCCTACAGCCGATGGAGACCCAGTACTTC.

The chain carries TRBV5-5 and TRBJ1-2; the D is unclear. V lost 4 bases and J lost 4, with 14 bases in between. CDR1 and CDR2 (germline): SGHKS, YYEKEE (reference sequence). The CDR3 covers 14 residues. DNA for the CDR3: TGTGCCAGCAGCCCTGGCAGTCCTGCCTATGGCTACACCTTC. Translation gives CASSPGSPAYGYTF. Looking up the rest from reference TRBV5-5 and TRBJ1-2 gives the full variable domain: DAGVTQSPTHLIKTRGQQVTLRCSPISGHKSVSWYQQVLGQGPQFIFQYYEKEERGRGNFPDRFSARQFPNYSSELNVNALLLGDSALYLCASSPGSPAYGYTFGSGTRLTVV.